The entry that follows covers one TCR beta chain sequence. The antigen remains unidentified. The data were produced by immunoSEQ multiplex PCR, yet TCRdb's version contains in-frame clones alone and is incomplete. The sample holds tens of thousands of clones; less than 90% are singletons and the top ten take about 20%. This sample is part of a study of identifying expanded T cells in peripheral blood. Overall study findings and caveats: Two-week clone count variance significantly increased as total template count grew.

The germline CDR1 and CDR2 sequences are LGHNA and YSLEER. The CDR3 runs 15 residues. V lost 2 bases, J lost 4 bases, and 14 bases lay in between. Healthy donors had no documented immune events, such as infections, while sampled. This clonotype was obtained from a person aged 18-70 years in good health. The chain is built from TRBV4-3 and TRBJ2-5; D is possibly TRBD2 (6 bases). Material: blood. CDR3 bases: TGCGCCAGCAGCCAATACTACGGGGAGGCAGAGACCCAGTACTTC. Encoded protein: CASSQYYGEAETQYF.